These 7 T cell receptor beta chains were sequenced from one sample in a study of cytomegalovirus exposure and HLA in healthy donors. Both 60 Vbeta primers and 13 Jbeta primers went into the PCR. The assay was immunoSEQ multiplex PCR, and TCRdb's table has in-frame clones only and misses some. The sample carries some 150,000 clones, about 80% recorded once. What was sequenced was PBMCs. These receptors all come from a woman between 45 and 65 years old in good health and CMV-seronegative.

V is TRBV7-9 and J is TRBJ1-4; 7 bases are shared with TRBD1. The CDR3 covers 14 residues. Germline V gene data show CDR1 as SEHNR and CDR2 as FQNEAQ (reference sequence). With 3 bases clipped from V and 6 bases from J, the junction kept 4 bases outside the gene matches. CDR3 region: CASSFRQGDEKLFF. CDR3 coding DNA: TGTGCCAGCAGCTTCCGGCAGGGGGATGAAAAACTGTTTTTT.

The V call is TRBV28, the J call TRBJ1-1; 8 positions agree with TRBD1. The CDR3 sequence is 14 residues long. From germline, CDR1 is MDHEN and CDR2 SYDVKM. The trim removed 6 bases at V and 1 base at J, leaving 4 bases unmatched. CDR3 sequence (DNA): TGTGCCAGCAGGCGCAGGGGGCCGAACACTGAAGCTTTCTTT. Its protein is CASRRRGPNTEAFF.

The V gene is TRBV5-8, the J gene TRBJ1-1; TRBD1 might be the D (5 bases). The CDR3 is made up of 12 amino acids. The V end was cut by 0 bases, the J end by 10 bases, with 10 bases between. From germline, CDR1 is SGHTS and CDR2 YDEGEE. CDR3: CASSLASGGAFF. The CDR3 DNA is TGTGCCAGCAGCTTGGCTTCGGGGGGAGCTTTCTTT.

This rearrangement joins TRBV10-1 to TRBJ2-2; tentatively, D is TRBD2 (7 bases). Germline assignment: CDR1 WNHNN and CDR2 SYGVQD (reference sequence). Trimming removed 5 bases at V and 4 bases at J, with 8 bases between. The CDR3 covers 13 residues. The CDR3 protein is CASSRGGTGELFF. The CDR3 DNA follows: TGCGCCAGCAGTAGGGGGGGCACCGGGGAGCTGTTTTTT.

The gene calls are TRBV28 and TRBJ1-6; D possibly corresponds to TRBD1 (5 bases). The V end lost 6 bases, the J end lost 3 bases, and 9 bases lay between the germline ends. This CDR3 has 14 residues. From germline, CDR1 is MDHEN and CDR2 SYDVKM. CDR3 sequence: CASRGQIYNSPLHF. The CDR3, as DNA: TGTGCCAGCAGGGGGCAAATCTATAATTCACCCCTCCACTTT.

This chain links TRBV7-2 with TRBJ2-3; 11 nucleotides line up with TRBD2. The CDR3 has 15 residues. In germline, CDR1 is SGHTA, CDR2 FQGNSA. V shed 5 bases, J shed 5 bases, and the junction held 6 bases outside the gene matches. The CDR3 loop reads CASSLSGRAGDTQYF. CDR3 DNA: TGTGCCAGCAGCCTTAGCGGGAGGGCTGGAGATACGCAGTATTTT.

The chain is built from TRBV6-6 and TRBJ1-5; D possibly corresponds to TRBD1 (5 bases). The CDR3 sequence is 13 residues long. Trimming took 6 bases from V and 4 from J, leaving 10 bases between them. The germline V gene encodes CDR1 MNHNY and CDR2 SVGAGI (reference sequence). The CDR3 sequence: CASRKGMNQPQHF. DNA for the CDR3: TGTGCCAGCAGAAAGGGGATGAATCAGCCCCAGCATTTT.